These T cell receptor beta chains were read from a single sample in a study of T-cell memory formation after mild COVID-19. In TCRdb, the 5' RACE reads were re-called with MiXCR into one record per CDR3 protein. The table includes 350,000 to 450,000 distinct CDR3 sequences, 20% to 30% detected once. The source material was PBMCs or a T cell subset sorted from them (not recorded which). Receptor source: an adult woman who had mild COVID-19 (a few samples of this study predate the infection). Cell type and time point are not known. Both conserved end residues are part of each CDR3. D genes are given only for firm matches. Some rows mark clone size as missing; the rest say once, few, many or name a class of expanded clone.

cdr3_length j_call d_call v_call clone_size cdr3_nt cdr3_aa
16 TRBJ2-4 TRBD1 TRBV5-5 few TGTGCCAGCAGTGGGTGGCGACAGGGGGCCAAAAACATTCAGTACTTC CASSGWRQGAKNIQYF
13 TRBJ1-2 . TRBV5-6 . TGTGCCAGCAGCGAACAGAACTCATATGGCTACACCTTC CASSEQNSYGYTF
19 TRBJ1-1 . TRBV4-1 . TGCGCCAGCAGCCTCATCCCATTGACAGGCATGCCGATGAACACTGAAGCTTTCTTT CASSLIPLTGMPMNTEAFF
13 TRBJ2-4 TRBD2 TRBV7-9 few TGTGCCAGCAGGGGAGGGGCCGCCAACATTCAGTACTTC CASRGGAANIQYF
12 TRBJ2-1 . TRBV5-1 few TGCGCCAGCAGCTGGGGTCTCAATGAGCAGTTCTTC CASSWGLNEQFF
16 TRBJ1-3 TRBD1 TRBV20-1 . TGCAGTGCCCCCGGGATACAGGGGGCGGGTGGAAACACCATATATTTT CSAPGIQGAGGNTIYF
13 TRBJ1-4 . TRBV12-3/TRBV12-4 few TGTGCCAGCAGTTTACCAGGGCGTGAAAAACTGTTTTTT CASSLPGREKLFF
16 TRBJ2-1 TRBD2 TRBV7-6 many TGTGCCAGCAGCATAGCGCTAGCGGGAGGGCGGAATGAGCAGTTCTTC CASSIALAGGRNEQFF
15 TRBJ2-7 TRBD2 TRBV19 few TGTGCCAGTAGTATAGCGGGAGGTACCCGGGACGAGCAGTACTTC CASSIAGGTRDEQYF
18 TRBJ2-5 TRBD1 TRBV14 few TGTGCCAGCAGCCAAGGCCGGTGGGACAGGGGGACTAAAGAGACCCAGTACTTC CASSQGRWDRGTKETQYF
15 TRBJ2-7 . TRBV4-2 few TGTGCCAGCAGCCAATTTCTAGCTGGGAGATACGAGCAGTACTTC CASSQFLAGRYEQYF
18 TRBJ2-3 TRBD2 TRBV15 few TGTGCCACCAGCAGACCCCCGCGGGGCGGGGGGAGATCAGATACGCAGTATTTT CATSRPPRGGGRSDTQYF
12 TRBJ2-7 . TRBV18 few TGTGCCAGCTCACAGCACGACTACGAGCAGTACTTC CASSQHDYEQYF
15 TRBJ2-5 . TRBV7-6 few TGTGCCAGCAGCTTTCCGGGACACCCTCAAGAGACCCAGTACTTC CASSFPGHPQETQYF
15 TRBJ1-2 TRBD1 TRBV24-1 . TGTGCCACCAGCGGGGACAGGGCTGGAGACTATGGCTACACCTTC CATSGDRAGDYGYTF
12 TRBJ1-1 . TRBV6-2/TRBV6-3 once TGTGCCAGCAGCCAGGTCCCCGCTGAAGCTTTCTTT CASSQVPAEAFF
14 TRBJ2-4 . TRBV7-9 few TGTGCCAGCAGCATTAATTCAAATTTAGGTCTTCAGTACTTC CASSINSNLGLQYF
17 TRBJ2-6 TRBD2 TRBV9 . TGTGCCAGCAGCCCCGGGGGGGGGAGCTCTGGGGCCAACGTCCTGACTTTC CASSPGGGSSGANVLTF
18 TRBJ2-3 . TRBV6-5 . TGTGCCAGCAGTTACCGCAGGAAAGGCGGGTCTAGCACAGATACGCAGTATTTT CASSYRRKGGSSTDTQYF
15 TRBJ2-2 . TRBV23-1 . TGCGCCAGCAGAGAACAGGGTAGGAGAACCGGGGAGCTGTTTTTT CASREQGRRTGELFF
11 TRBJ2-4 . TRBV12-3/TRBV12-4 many TGTGCCAGCAGTTTAGGCGACATTCAGTACTTC CASSLGDIQYF
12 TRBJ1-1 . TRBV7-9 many TGTGCCAGCAGCCTCGGACAGATTGAAGCTTTCTTT CASSLGQIEAFF
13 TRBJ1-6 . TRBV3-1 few TGTGCCAGCAGCCAAGTTCAGAGTTCACCCCTCCACTTT CASSQVQSSPLHF